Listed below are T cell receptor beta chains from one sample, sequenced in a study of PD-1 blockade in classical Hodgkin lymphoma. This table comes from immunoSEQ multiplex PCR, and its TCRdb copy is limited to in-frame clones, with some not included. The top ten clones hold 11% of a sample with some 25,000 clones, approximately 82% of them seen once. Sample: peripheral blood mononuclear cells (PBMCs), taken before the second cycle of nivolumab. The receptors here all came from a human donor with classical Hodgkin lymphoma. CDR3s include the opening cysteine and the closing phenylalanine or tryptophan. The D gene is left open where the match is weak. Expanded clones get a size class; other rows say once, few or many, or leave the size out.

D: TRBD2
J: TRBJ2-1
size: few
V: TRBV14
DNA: TGTGCCAGCAGCTTTGGGACTAGCGGGGGGGTTCTGTTCTTC
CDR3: CASSFGTSGGVLFF

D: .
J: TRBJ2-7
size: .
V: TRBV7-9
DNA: TGTGCCGTAGGGGCAGAGCAGTACTTC
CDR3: CAVGAEQYF

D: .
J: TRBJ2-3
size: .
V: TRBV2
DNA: TGTGCCAGCCGGCCCCAGGGTGGGATGGATACGCAGTATTTT
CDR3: CASRPQGGMDTQYF

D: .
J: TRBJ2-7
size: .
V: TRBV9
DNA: TGTGCCGGCAGCGTAGGGCGGGGTTCCTACGAGCAGTACTTC
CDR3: CAGSVGRGSYEQYF

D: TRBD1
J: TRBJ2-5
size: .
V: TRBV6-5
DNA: TGTGCCAGCAGTTACTCGAGGACAGGGTGGCAGACCCAGTACTTC
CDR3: CASSYSRTGWQTQYF

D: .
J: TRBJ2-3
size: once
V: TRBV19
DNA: TGTGCCAGTAGGTCCGGCGAGGGTTACCGGACAGATACGCAGTATTTT
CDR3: CASRSGEGYRTDTQYF

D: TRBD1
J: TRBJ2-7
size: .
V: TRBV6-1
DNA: TGTGCCAGCGGGCCCAGGGGGCCATACGAGCAGTACTTC
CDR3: CASGPRGPYEQYF

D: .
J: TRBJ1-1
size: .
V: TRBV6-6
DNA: TGTGCCAGCAGTGATTGGCCAGCCGAAGCTTTCTTT
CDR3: CASSDWPAEAFF

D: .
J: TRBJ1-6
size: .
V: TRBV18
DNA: TGTGCCAGCTCACCAGACTCCTATAATTCACCCCTCCACTTT
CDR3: CASSPDSYNSPLHF

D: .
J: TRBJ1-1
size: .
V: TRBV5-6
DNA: TGTGCCAGCAGCTTGGCGGTTTTGGGAAACACTGAAGCTTTCTTT
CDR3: CASSLAVLGNTEAFF

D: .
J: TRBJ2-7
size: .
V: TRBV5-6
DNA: TGTGCCAGCAGACAGCGGTGGAGCTCCTACGAGCAGTACTTC
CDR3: CASRQRWSSYEQYF

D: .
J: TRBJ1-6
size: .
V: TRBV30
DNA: TGTGCCTGGAGTGTACTGTGGGATTCACCCCTCCACTTT
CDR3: CAWSVLWDSPLHF

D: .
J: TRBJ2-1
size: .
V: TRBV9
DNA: TGTGCCAGCAGCCTAAGTGGGACTAATGAGCAGTTCTTC
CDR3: CASSLSGTNEQFF

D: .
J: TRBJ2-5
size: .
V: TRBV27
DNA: TGTGCCAGCAGTTTATGGGGGGGGGCCGTGAGAGAGACCCAGTACTTC
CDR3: CASSLWGGAVRETQYF

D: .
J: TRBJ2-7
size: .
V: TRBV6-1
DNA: TGTGCCAGCAGACAGGCCACCATGCCCTCGGAGCAGTACTTC
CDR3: CASRQATMPSEQYF

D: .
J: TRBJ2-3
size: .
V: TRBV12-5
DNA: TGTGCTAGTGGTTTCAAGGGCCGCGCAGATACGCAGTATTTT
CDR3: CASGFKGRADTQYF

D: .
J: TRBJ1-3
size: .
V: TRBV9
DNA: TGTGCCAGCAGCGTACAGTCCCACTCTGGAAACACCATATATTTT
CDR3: CASSVQSHSGNTIYF

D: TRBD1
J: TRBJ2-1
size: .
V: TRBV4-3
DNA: TGCGCCAGCAGCCAAGGAGACAGGGCTTACAATGAGCAGTTCTTC
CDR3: CASSQGDRAYNEQFF

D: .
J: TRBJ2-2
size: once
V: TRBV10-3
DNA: TGTGCCATCAGGGGGGACTTTCTACACACCGGGGAGCTGTTTTTT
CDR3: CAIRGDFLHTGELFF

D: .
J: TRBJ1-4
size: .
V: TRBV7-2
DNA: TGTGCCAGCAGTCGACGTGCAGACGAAAAACTGTTTTTT
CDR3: CASSRRADEKLFF

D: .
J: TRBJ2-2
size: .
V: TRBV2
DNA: TGTGCCAGCAGGGCAGATACCGGGGAGCTGTTTTTT
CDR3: CASRADTGELFF

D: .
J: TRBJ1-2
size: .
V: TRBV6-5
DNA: TGTGCCAGCAGCGCTATAGGGGGAGAATATGGCTACACCTTC
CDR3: CASSAIGGEYGYTF

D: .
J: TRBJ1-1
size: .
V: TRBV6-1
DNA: TGTGCCAGCCAAGCAGACAGCCCTGAAGCTTTCTTT
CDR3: CASQADSPEAFF